This T cell receptor beta chain was sequenced in a study of blood T cells in healthy people across ages. The CDR3 length is 14 residues. Germline CDR1 reads DFQATT; CDR2 reads SNEGSKA (reference sequence). With a J-beta primer mix and a sample-barcoded 5' primer, a second PCR ran roughly 6 to 12 cycles. Each CDR3 protein is one row after TCRdb ran MiXCR on the 5' RACE reads. Of 1.5 million to 1.8 million distinct CDR3 sequences in the sample, around 40% are singletons; the top ten hold more than 4%. As concerns this clonotype: Sequence at one end of the junction differs from germline and may be a read error.

This clonotype was obtained from a woman under 30 in good health. Sequencing used blood. The chain couples TRBV20-1 to TRBJ1-2; D possibly corresponds to TRBD1 (6 bases). CDR3 sequence: CSARDPQGTYDYTF. The CDR3 DNA is TGCAGTGCTAGAGATCCCCAGGGGACCTATGACTACACCTTC.